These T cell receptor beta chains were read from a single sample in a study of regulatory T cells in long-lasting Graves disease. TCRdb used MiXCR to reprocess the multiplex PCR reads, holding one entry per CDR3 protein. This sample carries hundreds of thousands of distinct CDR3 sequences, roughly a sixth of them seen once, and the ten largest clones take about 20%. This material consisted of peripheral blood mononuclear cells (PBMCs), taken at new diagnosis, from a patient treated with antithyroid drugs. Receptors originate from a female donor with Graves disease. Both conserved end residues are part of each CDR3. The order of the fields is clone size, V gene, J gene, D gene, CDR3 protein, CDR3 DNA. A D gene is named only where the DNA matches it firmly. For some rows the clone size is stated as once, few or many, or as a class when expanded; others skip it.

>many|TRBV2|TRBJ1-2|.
CASSEPARGGYTF
TGTGCCAGCAGTGAACCGGCGAGGGGCGGCTACACCTTC
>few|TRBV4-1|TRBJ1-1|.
CASSQTRGKNTEAFF
TGCGCCAGCAGCCAGACCCGGGGGAAGAACACTGAAGCTTTCTTT
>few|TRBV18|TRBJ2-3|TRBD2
CASSRTSEGPTDTQYF
TGTGCCAGCTCACGGACTAGCGAGGGACCCACAGATACGCAGTATTTT
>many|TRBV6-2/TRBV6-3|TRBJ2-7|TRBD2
CASSNRGGAYEQYF
TGTGCCAGCAGTAACCGGGGAGGGGCCTACGAGCAGTACTTC
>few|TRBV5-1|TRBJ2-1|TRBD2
CASSPPSAGGPNEQFF
TGCGCCAGCAGCCCCCCCTCAGCGGGGGGGCCTAATGAGCAGTTCTTC
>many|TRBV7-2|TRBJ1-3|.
CASSFELVGRSGASGNTIYF
TGTGCCAGCAGCTTCGAACTGGTGGGACGATCCGGGGCATCAGGAAACACCATATATTTT
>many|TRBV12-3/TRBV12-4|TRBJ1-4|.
CASSPRGVPTTNEKLFF
TGTGCCAGCAGTCCGCGGGGGGTACCGACAACTAATGAAAAACTGTTTTTT
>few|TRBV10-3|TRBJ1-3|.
CAISTGPSGNTIYF
TGTGCCATCAGCACAGGGCCCTCTGGAAACACCATATATTTT
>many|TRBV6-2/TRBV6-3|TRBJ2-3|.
CASSYRTYTQYF
TGTGCCAGCAGTTACCGGACCTATACGCAGTATTTT
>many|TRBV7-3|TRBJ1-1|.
CASSGWGPGTEAFF
TGTGCCAGCAGCGGATGGGGGCCCGGCACTGAAGCTTTCTTT
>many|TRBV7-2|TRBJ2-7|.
CASSYDPQGGEQYF
TGTGCCAGCAGCTACGACCCACAGGGAGGCGAGCAGTACTTC
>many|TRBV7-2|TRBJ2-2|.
CASDPSTNTGELFF
TGTGCCAGTGACCCTTCGACGAACACCGGGGAGCTGTTTTTT
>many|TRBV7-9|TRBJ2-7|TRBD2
CASSSASGSYEQYF
TGTGCCAGCAGCTCAGCTAGCGGCTCCTACGAGCAGTACTTC
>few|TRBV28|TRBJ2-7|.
CASRPPGVSSYEQYF
TGTGCCAGCAGACCCCCCGGGGTGAGCTCCTACGAGCAGTACTTC
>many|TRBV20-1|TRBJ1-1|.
CSARIPSEAFF
TGCAGTGCTAGGATCCCCTCCGAAGCTTTCTTT
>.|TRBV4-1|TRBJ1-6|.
CASTPPGENSPLHF
TGCGCCAGCACCCCTCCGGGCGAAAATTCACCCCTCCACTTT
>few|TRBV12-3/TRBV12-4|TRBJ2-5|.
CASSPGAGEETQYF
TGTGCCAGCAGTCCCGGGGCAGGGGAAGAGACCCAGTACTTC
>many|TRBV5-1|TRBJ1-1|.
CASYGRDRATEAFF
TGCGCCAGCTACGGCCGGGACCGTGCGACTGAAGCTTTCTTT
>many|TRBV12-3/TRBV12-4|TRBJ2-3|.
CASSFLFLWQGPTDTQYF
TGTGCCAGCAGTTTTCTTTTTCTGTGGCAGGGACCCACAGATACGCAGTATTTT